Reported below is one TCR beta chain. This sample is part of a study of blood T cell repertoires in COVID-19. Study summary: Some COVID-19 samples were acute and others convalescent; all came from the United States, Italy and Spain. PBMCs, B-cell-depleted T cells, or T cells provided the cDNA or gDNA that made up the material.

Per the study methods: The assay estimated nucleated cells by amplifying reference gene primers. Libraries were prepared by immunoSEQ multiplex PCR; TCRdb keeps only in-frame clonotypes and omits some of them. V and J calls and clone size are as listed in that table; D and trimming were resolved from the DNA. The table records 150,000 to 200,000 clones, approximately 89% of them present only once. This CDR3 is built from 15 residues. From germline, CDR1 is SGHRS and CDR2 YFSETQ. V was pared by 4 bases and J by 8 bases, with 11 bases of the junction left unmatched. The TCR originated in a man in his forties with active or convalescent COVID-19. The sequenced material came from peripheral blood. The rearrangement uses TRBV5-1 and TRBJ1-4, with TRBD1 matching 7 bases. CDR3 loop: CASSLNRGDREKLFF. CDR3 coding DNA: TGCGCCAGCAGCCTTAACAGGGGTGATCGGGAAAAACTGTTTTTT.